This TCR beta chain was documented in a study of shared clonotypes between healthy human individuals. Study information: The cohort had two women and a few men, ages 18 to 49.

This clone was seen only a few times. Data came from immunoSEQ multiplex PCR; TCRdb stores just in-frame clones and leaves some out. This table has nearly 2 million clones, about 94% appearing once. Naive CD8 isolation took CD45RO-negative cells positively selected for CCR7 and excluded terminally differentiated effector memory CD45RA+ cells. The CDR3 contains 13 residues. The ends lost 3 bases at V and 7 bases at J; junction bases unmatched: 6. Germline V gene data show CDR1 as SGHDT and CDR2 as YYEEEE. The J gene is TRBJ1-2, the V gene TRBV5-6; 7 positions match TRBD1. Sequencing was carried out using naive CD8+ T cells sorted from blood. This clonotype was obtained from a man between 18 and 29 years old in good health. CDR3 amino acids: CASSYLTGSGYTF. The CDR3 region has the DNA TGTGCCAGCAGCTACCTGACAGGGTCTGGCTACACCTTC. The full variable domain, with the rest looked up from reference TRBV5-6 and TRBJ1-2, is DAGVTQSPTHLIKTRGQQVTLRCSPKSGHDTVSWYQQALGQGPQFIFQYYEEEERQRGNFPDRFSGHQFPNYSSELNVNALLLGDSALYLCASSYLTGSGYTFGSGTRLTVV.